A single sample is the source of the 9 T cell receptor beta chains below, sequenced in a study of cytomegalovirus exposure and HLA in healthy donors. The PCR contained 60 Vbeta and 13 Jbeta primers. TCRdb's table, derived via immunoSEQ multiplex PCR, lists solely in-frame clones and lacks some. The table records around 130,000 clones, approximately 82% of them present only once. What was sequenced was PBMCs. These receptors all come from a boy aged 2 to 10 in good health and CMV-seronegative.

V and J are TRBV18 and TRBJ1-1, with 7 bases fitting TRBD1. The CDR3 consists of 14 residues. With 4 bases clipped from V and 0 bases from J, the junction kept 2 bases outside the gene matches. The germline CDR1 and CDR2 sequences are KGHSH and LQKENI. CDR3 in amino acids: CASSHGTVNTEAFF. The CDR3 DNA follows: TGTGCCAGCTCACATGGGACAGTGAACACTGAAGCTTTCTTT.

V is TRBV4-2 and J is TRBJ1-2; TRBD1 matches at 7 bases. The CDR3 runs to 16 residues. The J segment lost 2 bases and the V segment lost 4 bases, leaving 10 bases of the junction unmatched. Germline values: CDR1 LGHNA, CDR2 YNFKEQ. The CDR3 nucleotides read TGTGCCAGCAGCCCACCCCCCGGACAGGCCAACTATGGCTACACCTTC. It specifies CASSPPPGQANYGYTF.

The chain links TRBV14 to TRBJ1-2; TRBD1 is a possible D gene (5 bases). V lost 0 bases, J lost 1 base, and 18 bases lay in between. CDR1 SGHDN and CDR2 FVKESK come from the germline V gene. The CDR3 runs 18 residues. This CDR3 reads CASSQEGAGRRLNYGYTF. The CDR3 DNA sequence: TGTGCCAGCAGCCAAGAAGGTGCAGGGCGAAGACTTAACTATGGCTACACCTTC.

The chain employs TRBV9 and TRBJ1-1; D not certain. V was trimmed by 0 bases and J by 3 bases, leaving 12 bases between them. There are 15 residues in the CDR3. Germline lookup yields CDR1 SGDLS and CDR2 YYNGEE. The CDR3 DNA follows: TGTGCCAGCAGCGTAGGTGGAGGGATGGACACTGAAGCTTTCTTT. This encodes CASSVGGGMDTEAFF.

The chain employs TRBV5-5 and TRBJ2-1; 7 positions match TRBD2. J was trimmed by 6 bases and V by 4 bases; bases with no gene match: 10. Germline CDR1 and CDR2: SGHKS and YYEKEE (reference sequence). The CDR3 runs to 15 residues. The CDR3 protein is CASSHLWEGTNEQFF. CDR3 sequence (DNA): TGTGCCAGCAGCCACCTCTGGGAGGGTACCAATGAGCAGTTCTTC.

The rearrangement links TRBV2 to TRBJ1-1; 9 bases map to TRBD1. Germline CDR1 is SNHLY and CDR2 is FYNNEI. The CDR3 loop spans 17 amino acids. V trimming: 7 bases; J trimming: 3 bases; junction bases outside the gene matches: 15. The DNA of the CDR3 is TGTGCCAGCATGGTCGCCGGGACAGGGACCTGGGACACTGAAGCTTTCTTT. It translates to CASMVAGTGTWDTEAFF.

The rearrangement joins TRBV19 to TRBJ2-2; 9 bases align to TRBD1. The CDR3 is 13 amino acids. J gave up 5 bases and V 6 bases, and 1 base lay outside the gene matches. The germline V gene has CDR1 LNHDA and CDR2 SQIVND (reference sequence). As DNA, the CDR3 is TGTGCCAGTAGGACAGGGGGTACCGGGGAGCTGTTTTTT. Amino acids: CASRTGGTGELFF. Combining the CDR3 with reference TRBV19 and TRBJ2-2 gives the whole variable domain DGGITQSPKYLFRKEGQNVTLSCEQNLNHDAMYWYRQDPGQGLRLIYYSQIVNDFQKGDIAEGYSVSREKKESFPLTVTSAQKNPTAFYLCASRTGGTGELFFGEGSRLTVL.

The chain combines TRBV5-8 with TRBJ2-1, with TRBD2 matching 14 bases. Trimming at V came to 2 bases and at J to 8 bases, leaving 6 bases not matched to a gene. The germline gives CDR1 SGHTS, CDR2 YDEGEE. CDR3 length equals 16 residues. The CDR3 sequence is CASSFGTSGSGDEQFF. The CDR3 DNA reads as TGTGCCAGCAGCTTCGGGACTAGCGGGAGTGGGGATGAGCAGTTCTTC. Full variable domain (outside the CDR3, taken from reference TRBV5-8 and TRBJ2-1): EAGVTQSPTHLIKTRGQQATLRCSPISGHTSVYWYQQALGLGLQFLLWYDEGEERNRGNFPPRFSGRQFPNYSSELNVNALELEDSALYLCASSFGTSGSGDEQFFGPGTRLTVL.

V usage is TRBV28 and J usage is TRBJ2-4; D might be TRBD1 (6 bases). Germline V gives CDR1 MDHEN, CDR2 SYDVKM. This CDR3 region has 15 residues. V gave up 6 bases and J gave up 1 base, with 13 bases separating them. CDR3 loop: CASRQGKVAKNIQYF. The CDR3, as DNA: TGTGCCAGCAGGCAGGGGAAGGTGGCCAAAAACATTCAGTACTTC.